This TCR beta chain was recorded in a study of blood T cell repertoires in COVID-19. Study-level information: Acute and convalescent COVID-19 samples came from the United States, Italy and Spain. PBMCs, B-cell-depleted T cells, or T cells were the source of the cDNA or gDNA that made up the material.

J gave up 5 bases and V 0 bases, and 2 bases lay outside the gene matches. The CDR3 covers 15 residues. The V gene's germline CDR1 is LNHNV and CDR2 YYDKDF (reference sequence). In the source study's methods: Amplification with reference gene primers provided the estimates of nucleated cell counts. Sequencing was performed with immunoSEQ multiplex PCR; in TCRdb, only in-frame clones are kept and a portion is missing. The D gene and trimming were derived from the DNA, and the V and J assignments and clone size from that table. The table records roughly 80,000 clones, about 80% of them present only once.

V is TRBV15 and J is TRBJ1-5; 9 bases agree with TRBD1. This receptor was identified in a human donor in a cohort sampled during active COVID-19. The specimen was peripheral blood. The CDR3 spells CATSREGQGYQPQHF. The CDR3 nucleotides read TGTGCCACCAGCAGAGAGGGACAGGGTTATCAGCCCCAGCATTTT.